The 3 T cell receptor beta chains presented below share a single source sample, sequenced in a study of blood T cell repertoires in COVID-19. Assay: immunoSEQ multiplex PCR; the TCRdb copy retains only in-frame clones and omits some. Of some 110,000 clones listed, more than 80% are singletons. Material: peripheral blood. All receptors derive from a woman between 65 and 79 years old with acute or convalescent COVID-19.

This clone was seen a handful of times. The chain has TRBV7-2 and TRBJ2-5; D might be TRBD2 (6 bases). Looked up from germline, CDR1 is SGHTA and CDR2 is FQGNSA. The CDR3 is 13 residues long. With 5 bases removed from V and 5 bases from J, the gap between germline ends came to 12 bases. CDR3 sequence: CASSQRLGETQYF. The CDR3 region has the DNA TGTGCCAGCAGCCAGCGACTAGGGGAGACCCAGTACTTC. Variable domain in full (rest from reference TRBV7-2 and TRBJ2-5): GAGVSQSPSNKVTEKGKDVELRCDPISGHTALYWYRQSLGQGLEFLIYFQGNSAPDKSGLPSDRFSAERTGGSVSTLTIQRTQQEDSAVYLCASSQRLGETQYFGPGTRLLVL.

V gene TRBV6-2 or TRBV6-3 combines with J gene TRBJ1-5, with TRBD1 matching 9 bases. J gave up 7 bases and V 2 bases, and 18 bases lay outside the gene matches. The germline V gene has CDR1 MNHEY and CDR2 SVGEGT. The CDR3 sequence is 19 residues long. The CDR3 here is CASSYTVFRGTGFMQPQHF. Written as DNA, the CDR3 is TGTGCCAGCAGTTACACGGTCTTCCGCGGGACAGGGTTTATGCAGCCCCAGCATTTT.

The sample holds a few counts of this clone. V is TRBV30 and J is TRBJ1-2, with D uncertain. CDR1 GTSNPN and CDR2 SVGIG come from the germline V gene (reference sequence). The CDR3 runs 13 residues. V lost 1 base, J lost 5 bases, and 11 bases lay in between. The DNA of the CDR3 is TGTGCCTGGAGTGGAGGGTTTCGGTATGGCTACACCTTC. Translation gives CAWSGGFRYGYTF.